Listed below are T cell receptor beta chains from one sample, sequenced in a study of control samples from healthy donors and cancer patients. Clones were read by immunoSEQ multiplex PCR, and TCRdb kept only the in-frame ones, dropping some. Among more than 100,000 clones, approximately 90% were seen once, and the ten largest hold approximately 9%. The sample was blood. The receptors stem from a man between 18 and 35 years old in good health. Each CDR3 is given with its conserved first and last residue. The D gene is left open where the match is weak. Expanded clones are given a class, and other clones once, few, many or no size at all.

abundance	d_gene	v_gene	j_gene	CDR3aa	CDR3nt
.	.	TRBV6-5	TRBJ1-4	CASSYRAAEANEKLFF	TGTGCCAGCAGTTATAGAGCGGCGGAGGCTAATGAAAAACTGTTTTTT
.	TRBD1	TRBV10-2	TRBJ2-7	CASSERTGGTYEQYF	TGCGCCAGCAGTGAGAGGACAGGGGGTACCTACGAGCAGTACTTC
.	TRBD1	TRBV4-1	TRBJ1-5	CASSQGQGVIGNQPQHF	TGCGCCAGCAGCCAAGGACAGGGGGTGATCGGCAATCAGCCCCAGCATTTT
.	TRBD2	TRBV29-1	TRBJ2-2	CSVWASGDNTGELFF	TGCAGCGTTTGGGCTAGCGGGGATAACACCGGGGAGCTGTTTTTT
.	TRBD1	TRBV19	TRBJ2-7	CASSNPETGGFQYF	TGTGCCAGTAGTAACCCCGAGACAGGGGGCTTTCAGTACTTC
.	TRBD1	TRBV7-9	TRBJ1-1	CASSALTGAGTEAFF	TGTGCCAGCAGCGCCCTGACAGGGGCGGGCACTGAAGCTTTCTTT
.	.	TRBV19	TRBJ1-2	CASSMRGDGYTF	TGTGCCAGTAGTATGAGGGGGGATGGCTACACCTTC
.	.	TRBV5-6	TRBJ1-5	CASSLRSLNQPQHF	TGTGCCAGCAGCTTGCGCAGCCTTAATCAGCCCCAGCATTTT
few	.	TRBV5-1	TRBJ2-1	CASSLGQISYNEQFF	TGCGCCAGCAGCTTGGGACAGATCTCCTACAATGAGCAGTTCTTC
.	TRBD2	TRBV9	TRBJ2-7	CASSAGLAGFNEQYF	TGTGCCAGCAGCGCCGGACTAGCGGGGTTCAACGAGCAGTACTTC
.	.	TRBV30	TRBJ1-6	CAWSRQINSPLHF	TGTGCCTGGAGTAGACAGATTAATTCACCCCTCCACTTT
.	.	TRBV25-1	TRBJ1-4	CASSPATNEKLFF	TGTGCCAGCTCCCCGGCAACTAATGAAAAACTGTTTTTT
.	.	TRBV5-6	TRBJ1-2	CASSRMRGSLYGYTF	TGTGCCAGCAGCCGTATGAGGGGCTCCCTCTATGGCTACACCTTC
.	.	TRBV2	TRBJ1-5	CASSEGLSNQPQHF	TGTGCCAGCAGTGAAGGGCTTAGCAATCAGCCCCAGCATTTT
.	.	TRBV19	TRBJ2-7	CASSITGQLSYEQYF	TGTGCCAGTAGTATTACCGGACAGTTATCCTACGAGCAGTACTTC
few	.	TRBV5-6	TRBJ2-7	CASSLGAGEEQYF	TGTGCCAGCAGCTTGGGAGCCGGGGAAGAGCAGTACTTC
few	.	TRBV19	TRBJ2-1	CASSEQSPYNEQFF	TGTGCCAGTTCCGAACAGTCCCCATACAATGAGCAGTTCTTC
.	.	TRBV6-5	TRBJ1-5	CASRGGNQPQHF	TGTGCCAGCAGGGGGGGCAATCAGCCCCAGCATTTT
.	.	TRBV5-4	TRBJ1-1	CASSLDLEETEAFF	TGTGCCAGCAGCTTGGACCTAGAAGAGACTGAAGCTTTCTTT
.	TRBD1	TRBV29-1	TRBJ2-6	CSATQGDGANVLTF	TGCAGCGCCACACAGGGGGACGGGGCCAACGTCCTGACTTTC
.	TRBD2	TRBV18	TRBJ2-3	CASSRKPGLAADTQYF	TGTGCCAGCTCACGGAAGCCGGGACTAGCGGCGGATACGCAGTATTTT
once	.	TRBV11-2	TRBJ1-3	CASSLDRDTIYF	TGTGCCAGCAGCTTAGACAGGGACACCATATATTTT
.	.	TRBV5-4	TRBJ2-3	CASSQRRSSTDTQYF	TGTGCCAGCAGCCAAAGACGATCTAGCACAGATACGCAGTATTTT
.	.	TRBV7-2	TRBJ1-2	CASSLAGRGYGYTF	TGTGCCAGCAGCCTCGCCGGTCGAGGCTATGGCTACACCTTC
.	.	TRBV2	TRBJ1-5	CASSDRGQQPQHF	TGTGCCAGCAGTGACAGGGGACAACAGCCCCAGCATTTT
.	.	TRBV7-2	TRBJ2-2	CASSKPGRGELFF	TGTGCCAGCAGCAAGCCCGGTCGCGGGGAGCTGTTTTTT
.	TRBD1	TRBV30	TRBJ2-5	CAWSAGTGSGETQYF	TGTGCCTGGAGTGCCGGGACAGGCTCGGGGGAGACCCAGTACTTC
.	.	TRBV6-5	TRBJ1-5	CASTSSNQPQHF	TGTGCCAGCACGAGTAGCAATCAGCCCCAGCATTTT
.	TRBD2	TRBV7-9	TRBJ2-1	CASSPLAGGQGEQFF	TGTGCCAGCAGCCCCCTAGCGGGGGGGCAGGGTGAGCAGTTCTTC
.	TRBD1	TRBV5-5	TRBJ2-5	CASSLKGTGLQETQYF	TGTGCCAGCAGCTTGAAAGGGACAGGGCTCCAAGAGACCCAGTACTTC
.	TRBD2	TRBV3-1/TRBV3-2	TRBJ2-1	CASSQARGGVFF	TGTGCCAGCAGCCAAGCGCGGGGGGGGGTGTTCTTC
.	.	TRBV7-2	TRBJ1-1	CASSVEVTQNTEAFF	TGTGCCAGCAGCGTCGAAGTGACTCAGAACACTGAAGCTTTCTTT
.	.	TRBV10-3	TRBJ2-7	CAISGAPGAYEQYF	TGTGCCATCAGTGGGGCCCCAGGGGCCTACGAGCAGTACTTC
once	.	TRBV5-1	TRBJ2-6	CASSLVGSGANVLTF	TGCGCCAGCAGCTTGGTAGGGTCTGGGGCCAACGTCCTGACTTTC
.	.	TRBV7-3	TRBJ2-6	CASSLGYGGSGANVLTF	TGTGCCAGCAGCTTAGGATATGGGGGCTCTGGGGCCAACGTCCTGACTTTC